This entry concerns a single TCR beta chain. Its antigen is unknown. Between the trimmed V and J ends, which lost 2 bases and 6 bases, there was a span of 11 bases. Looked up from germline, CDR1 is LNHDA and CDR2 is SQIVND (reference sequence). The CDR3 runs to 13 residues. The time point is: second of two post-therapy site-matched biopsies about 2 months apart. The entry originates in a study of T cells in tumors after PD-1 blockade. Study-wide context: Patients received pembrolizumab 200 mg every 3 weeks or cemiplimab 350 mg every 2 weeks. Tumor samples averaged approximately 26,000 templates (range roughly 554-99,264) and several thousand unique clonotypes.

Only in-frame clones appear in the TCRdb table, and some are missing; sequencing was by immunoSEQ multiplex PCR. The sample lists thousands of clones; 62% were seen once. Study-level findings and limits: Clonal replacement, not reinvigoration, is suggested for expanded exhausted CD8+ clones after therapy.

This chain connects TRBV19 to TRBJ2-7; D gene unclear. The clonotype was recovered from a human donor with basal cell carcinoma. The sample here was tumor tissue, taken after anti-PD-1 treatment. This CDR3 is CASSIREQSEQYF. The CDR3 DNA reads TGTGCCAGTAGTATAAGGGAACAATCCGAGCAGTACTTC.